A single sample gave rise to the 25 T cell receptor beta chains below, sequenced in a study of shared clonotypes between healthy human individuals. This table comes from immunoSEQ multiplex PCR, and its TCRdb copy is limited to in-frame clones, with some not included. The sample consists of millions of clones, approximately 92% of them appearing once. Sample: naive CD4+ T cells sorted from blood. Regarding subset: CD45RA+ positively selected. These receptors were collected from a man aged 18-30 years in good health.

This chain connects TRBV6-6 to TRBJ2-3, with 9 nucleotides matching TRBD2. V dropped 6 bases and J dropped 2; count of bases not matched to a gene: 9. The germline CDR1 and CDR2 sequences are MNHNY and SVGAGI (reference sequence). CDR3 size: 16 residues. CDR3 sequence reads: CASSPPLAGNTDTQYF. The CDR3 nucleotides are TGTGCCAGCAGCCCCCCCCTAGCGGGAAACACAGATACGCAGTATTTT.

This rearrangement joins TRBV7-2 to TRBJ2-7; D tentatively fits TRBD1 or TRBD2 (5 bases each). The germline V gene encodes CDR1 SGHTA and CDR2 FQGNSA. The V gene lost 1 base and the J gene lost 4 bases, with 14 bases spanning the gap. This CDR3 is built from 15 residues. The CDR3 DNA is TGTGCCAGCAGCTTAGTAGGCCAGGGAGAGTACGAGCAGTACTTC. This gives the protein CASSLVGQGEYEQYF.

Turning to this clone: Other DNA sequences in the same sample also yield this CDR3. The genes are TRBV6-5 and TRBJ2-5; D is uncertain. V lost 5 bases and J 4 bases, leaving 8 bases between the germline ends. CDR1 is MNHEY and CDR2 is SVGAGI in the germline V gene. CDR3 size: 12 residues. CDR3 in DNA: TGTGCCAGCAGTCGTTGGGGAGAGACCCAGTACTTC. Translating it yields CASSRWGETQYF.

This chain connects TRBV5-6 to TRBJ2-1; D gene unclear. Germline loops: CDR1 SGHDT, CDR2 YYEEEE. Trimming left V 3 bases short and J 4 bases short, with 14 bases between. This CDR3 region has 15 residues. CDR3 bases: TGTGCCAGCAGCTCGCTCGGGCTCGGGTACAATGAGCAGTTCTTC. This translates into CASSSLGLGYNEQFF.

The genes are TRBV15 and TRBJ2-7; 8 nucleotides match TRBD2. CDR3 length equals 14 residues. Germline-derived CDR1 and CDR2 are LNHNV and YYDKDF (reference sequence). V shed 8 bases, J shed 6 bases, and the junction held 12 bases outside the gene matches. For the CDR3, the DNA is TGTGCCACCCATGACCGGGAGGGCAGGGGCGAGCAGTACTTC. It is translated as CATHDREGRGEQYF.

This clone has just a few counts. V and J are TRBV7-2 and TRBJ1-6; 9 nucleotides match TRBD1. This CDR3 comprises 16 residues. CDR1 and CDR2 from the germline V gene are SGHTA and FQGNSA. J was trimmed by 9 bases and V by 6 bases; bases with no gene match: 12. This CDR3 reads CASRRTGTGTGSPLHF. CDR3 bases: TGTGCCAGCAGACGAACCGGGACAGGGACCGGTTCACCCCTCCACTTT.

V and J are TRBV28 and TRBJ1-2, with D possibly being TRBD1 (6 bases). Trimming pared 6 bases from V and 0 bases from J, leaving 23 bases between. The CDR3 is made up of 18 amino acids. The germline V gene has CDR1 MDHEN and CDR2 SYDVKM. This CDR3 is CASRKNTGSLGANYGYTF. Here the CDR3 DNA reads TGTGCCAGCAGGAAAAACACAGGGTCCTTGGGGGCTAACTATGGCTACACCTTC.

On this clone: One end of the junction is discordant with germline, which a read error may explain. The rearrangement joins TRBV7-7 to TRBJ2-1; 8 nucleotides line up with TRBD1. CDR1 and CDR2 from the germline V gene are SSHAT and FNYEAQ (reference sequence). The CDR3 is 15 amino acids. The CDR3 loop reads CASSSRGPSYNEQFF. The CDR3 nucleotides are TGTGCTAGCAGCTCCAGGGGGCCGTCATACAATGAGCAGTTCTTC. Filled out from reference TRBV7-7 and TRBJ2-1, the complete variable domain reads GAGVSQSPRYKVTKRGQDVTLRCDPISSHATLYWYQQALGQGPEFLTYFNYEAQPDKSGLPSDRFSAERPEGSISTLTIQRTEQRDSAMYRCASSSRGPSYNEQFFGPGTRLTVL.

This clone occurred a few times. The genes are TRBV27 and TRBJ2-7; 8 positions agree with TRBD1. Losses at the gene ends were 5 bases for V and 6 bases for J; bases not matched to a gene: 6. CDR1 and CDR2 (germline): MNHEY, SMNVEV (reference sequence). The CDR3 has 13 amino acids. Here the CDR3 DNA reads TGTGCCAGCAGTCAGACAGGGGACGTCGAGCAGTACTTC. This encodes CASSQTGDVEQYF.

The J gene is TRBJ2-7, the V gene TRBV4-2; 10 bases line up with TRBD2. There are 16 residues in the CDR3. With V trimmed by 0 bases and J by 0 bases, 2 bases remained unmatched. CDR1 is LGHNA, CDR2 YNFKEQ, per germline. The CDR3 loop reads CASSQDSSGGSYEQYF. The CDR3 DNA sequence: TGTGCCAGCAGCCAAGACTCTAGCGGGGGCTCCTACGAGCAGTACTTC.

CDR3 DNA sequence: TGCGCCAGCAGCCAGGGGCCGGGACTAGCATACAATGAGCAGTTCTTC. Translating gives CASSQGPGLAYNEQFF. This chain links TRBV4-3 with TRBJ2-1, with 9 bases matching TRBD2. The germline V gene has CDR1 LGHNA and CDR2 YSLEER. The CDR3 totals 16 residues. V lost 3 bases and J lost 4; bases outside the gene matches: 7.

This CDR3 reads CAISESEGATNEKLFF. The CDR3 DNA follows: TGTGCCATCAGTGAGTCTGAGGGGGCAACTAATGAAAAACTGTTTTTT. The gene calls are TRBV10-3 and TRBJ1-4, with D perhaps TRBD1 (6 bases). Trimming pared 0 bases from V and 0 bases from J, leaving 8 bases between. This CDR3 region has 16 residues. In germline, CDR1 is ENHRY, CDR2 SYGVKD.

This sequence joins TRBV6-1 and TRBJ2-5, with 7 bases lining up with TRBD2. Germline loops: CDR1 MNHNS, CDR2 SASEGT. The CDR3 spans 14 residues. V shed 2 bases, J shed 2 bases, and the junction held 2 bases outside the gene matches. This CDR3 reads CASSEPGGQETQYF. CDR3 in DNA: TGTGCCAGCAGTGAACCGGGGGGACAAGAGACCCAGTACTTC.

The gene calls are TRBV27 and TRBJ2-7; D remains unclear. The length of the CDR3 is 16 residues. Germline assignment: CDR1 MNHEY and CDR2 SMNVEV (reference sequence). Trimming left V 0 bases short and J 9 bases short, with 21 bases between. CDR3 nucleotide sequence: TGTGCCAGCAGTTTATCTTCGATTGGGCAGGCTGACGCGCAGTACTTC. This translates into CASSLSSIGQADAQYF.

This rearrangement joins TRBV4-1 to TRBJ2-2; 12 nucleotides line up with TRBD2. V dropped 1 base and J dropped 3; count of bases not matched to a gene: 6. This CDR3 is built from 18 residues. Germline CDR1 reads MGHRA; CDR2 reads YSYEKL. The CDR3 DNA reads TGCGCCAGCAGCCAAGGACTAGCGGGGGTTGAGTACACCGGGGAGCTGTTTTTT. Amino acids: CASSQGLAGVEYTGELFF.

This chain links TRBV6-1 with TRBJ1-2; the D gene is possibly TRBD1 (5 bases). The CDR3 sequence is 13 residues long. Trimming took off 6 bases at V and 4 bases at J, with 12 bases between the two ends. Germline V CDR1 and CDR2: MNHNS, SASEGT. The CDR3 sequence is CASRAGSSYGYTF. CDR3 nucleotides: TGTGCCAGCAGAGCAGGGAGTAGCTATGGCTACACCTTC.

The V gene is TRBV6-5, the J gene TRBJ2-2; tentatively, D is TRBD1 or TRBD2 (6 bases each). V lost 6 bases and J 4 bases, leaving 15 bases between the germline ends. Germline loops: CDR1 MNHEY, CDR2 SVGAGI. This CDR3 is built from 15 residues. CDR3: CASSRGGFGTGELFF. Here the CDR3 DNA reads TGTGCCAGCAGCCGAGGGGGGTTCGGCACCGGGGAGCTGTTTTTT.

The chain employs TRBV9 and TRBJ2-7, with D possibly called TRBD1 or TRBD2 (5 bases each). CDR1 and CDR2 from the germline V gene are SGDLS and YYNGEE. The CDR3 has 15 amino acids. V lost 2 bases and J lost 0, with 12 bases in between. CDR3 region: CASSVNGARSYEQYF. CDR3 DNA sequence: TGTGCCAGCAGCGTGAACGGGGCCCGCTCCTACGAGCAGTACTTC.

Concerning this clone: Other DNA sequences of this sample code for an identical CDR3. This chain uses TRBV29-1 with TRBJ1-2; TRBD1 is a possible D gene (6 bases). There are 12 residues in the CDR3. V dropped 0 bases and J dropped 6 bases, with 8 bases sitting between them. Looked up from germline, CDR1 is SQVTM and CDR2 is ANQGSEA. The DNA for the CDR3 is TGCAGCGTTGAAGACAGGGGAGATGGCTACACCTTC. It is translated as CSVEDRGDGYTF.

This clone was counted only a few times. V usage is TRBV7-9 and J usage is TRBJ2-7; 7 bases are shared with TRBD1. Trimming at V came to 4 bases and at J to 4 bases, leaving 13 bases not matched to a gene. CDR1 is SEHNR and CDR2 is FQNEAQ in the germline V gene (reference sequence). The CDR3 has 16 residues. The CDR3, as DNA: TGTGCCAGCAGCTACACAGGGGCCACCTATTCTTACGAGCAGTACTTC. Protein product: CASSYTGATYSYEQYF.

A note on this clone: Other DNA sequences of this sample code for an identical CDR3. V gene TRBV15 combines with J gene TRBJ1-3; possibly TRBD1 for D (6 bases). Per germline, CDR1 LNHNV and CDR2 YYDKDF (reference sequence). The ends were cut back, 0 bases at V and 1 base at J, with 7 bases in the middle. This CDR3 comprises 15 residues. The CDR3 region has the DNA TGTGCCACCAGCAGAGAACAGGGATCTGGAAACACCATATATTTT. Residues: CATSREQGSGNTIYF.

The rearrangement joins TRBV28 to TRBJ2-5; TRBD2 matches at 11 bases. This CDR3 has 15 residues. CDR1 and CDR2 (germline): MDHEN, SYDVKM. With V trimmed by 3 bases and J by 2 bases, 2 bases remained unmatched. The CDR3 DNA is TGTGCCAGCAGTTTGGGACTAGCGGAACAAGAGACCCAGTACTTC. Translating gives CASSLGLAEQETQYF.

The rearrangement links TRBV7-2 to TRBJ2-3; 7 bases fit TRBD1. CDR1 SGHTA and CDR2 FQGNSA come from the germline V gene. J lost 0 bases, V lost 0 bases, and 3 bases had no gene match. The CDR3 contains 16 residues. DNA of the CDR3: TGTGCCAGCAGCTTAGCGACAGGGAGAAGCACAGATACGCAGTATTTT. Its protein product is CASSLATGRSTDTQYF.

V usage is TRBV5-1 and J usage is TRBJ1-2; perhaps TRBD1 as D (6 bases). Germline CDR1 and CDR2: SGHRS and YFSETQ. The V and J ends lost 2 bases and 2 bases respectively, with 13 bases between them. CDR3 size: 15 residues. CDR3 residues: CASSLAPTGNYGYTF. The CDR3 bases are TGCGCCAGCAGCTTAGCCCCCACAGGGAACTATGGCTACACCTTC.

The chain combines TRBV2 with TRBJ2-7, with 10 bases aligning to TRBD1. J was trimmed by 7 bases and V by 4 bases; bases with no gene match: 10. The V gene's germline CDR1 is SNHLY and CDR2 FYNNEI. This CDR3 contains 15 residues. In nucleotides, the CDR3 is TGTGCCAGCAGTGTGGAGGGACAGGGGACTGGAGAGCAGTACTTC. Translated, it gives CASSVEGQGTGEQYF.